The sequence of this TCR beta chain was determined in a study of neurological immune-mediated disorders. Study outcomes and limitations: The multiple sclerosis repertoire cluster had no association with any clinical or MRI feature.

Every sequencing run produced over 160 million TCR-beta sequences that came from 15-18 subjects. MiXCR was run by TCRdb on the 5' RACE reads, yielding one entry per CDR3 protein. The sample yields tens of thousands of distinct CDR3 sequences, approximately 3% seen once. In germline, CDR1 is DFQATT, CDR2 SNEGSKA (reference sequence). Trimming removed 4 bases from V and 4 bases from J, with 18 bases in between. This CDR3 has 15 amino acids. There are many counts of this clonotype. What it binds is unknown. This TCR was sampled from a woman between 50 and 59 years old with multiple sclerosis. The chain links TRBV20-1 to TRBJ2-3; either TRBD1 or TRBD2 may fit D (5 bases each). Input material: PBMCs. The CDR3 DNA reads as TGCAGTGCTACCCGCGGGTTGGGGGTTTCAGATACGCAGTATTTT. The encoded protein is CSATRGLGVSDTQYF.